This T cell receptor beta chain came from a study of neoadjuvant anti-PD-1 for oral cavity cancer. Germline assignment: CDR1 SGHNT and CDR2 YYREEE (reference sequence). V lost 3 bases, J lost 2 bases, and 8 bases stayed unmatched. This CDR3 contains 16 residues. Profiled with immunoSEQ multiplex PCR; TCRdb holds only in-frame clones, not every one. The data contain just under 70,000 clones, approximately 85% of them singletons. Turning to this clone: Its antigen is still unknown.

Regarding time point: after neoadjuvant nivolumab, at surgical resection. Findings and limits, study-wide: Non-responders to neoadjuvant nivolumab had significantly more clonal PBMC T cells than responders.

Sequencing used PBMCs, obtained after nivolumab (anti-PD-1) treatment. This rearrangement joins TRBV5-4 to TRBJ2-5, with TRBD1 matching over 9 bases. The clonotype was recovered from a person aged 40 to 85 with oral cavity squamous cell carcinoma. The CDR3: CASSSRDRVQQETQYF. DNA of the CDR3: TGTGCCAGCAGCTCCCGGGACAGGGTTCAACAAGAGACCCAGTACTTC.